This T cell receptor beta chain was recovered during a study of CD8 T cells in Susac syndrome. A quantity of about 0.5 to 1 ug RNA underwent reverse transcription using random hexamers. Amplification of TCR beta CDR3 used immunoSEQ multiplex PCR across 54 Vbeta and 13 Jbeta. TCRdb used MiXCR to reprocess the immunoSEQ multiplex PCR reads, holding one entry per CDR3 protein. The sample shows over 350,000 distinct CDR3 sequences, more than 80% of them seen only once. This CDR3 comprises 15 residues. V shed 4 bases and J 8 bases; nucleotides not matched to a gene: 8. Germline CDR1 reads SGHRS; CDR2 reads YFSETQ.

The sequence came from a human donor with multiple sclerosis. The sample was CD8+ T cells from PBMCs. The rearrangement uses TRBV5-1 and TRBJ2-1, with 11 positions matching TRBD2. This chain's CDR3 is CASSGIAGGPYEQFF. CDR3 sequence (DNA): TGCGCCAGCAGCGGAATAGCGGGAGGGCCTTATGAGCAGTTCTTC.